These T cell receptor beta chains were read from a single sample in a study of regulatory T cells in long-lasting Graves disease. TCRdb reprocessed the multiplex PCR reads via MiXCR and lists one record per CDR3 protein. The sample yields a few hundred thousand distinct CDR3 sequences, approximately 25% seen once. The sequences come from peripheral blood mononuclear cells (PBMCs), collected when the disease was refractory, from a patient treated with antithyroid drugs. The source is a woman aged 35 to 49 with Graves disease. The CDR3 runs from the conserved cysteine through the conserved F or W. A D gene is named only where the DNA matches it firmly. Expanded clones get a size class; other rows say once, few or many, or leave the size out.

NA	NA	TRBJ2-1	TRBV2	CASSSAPSSYNEQFF	TGTGCCAGCAGTTCGGCCCCGAGCTCCTACAATGAGCAGTTCTTC
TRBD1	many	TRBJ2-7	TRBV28	CATSGQGNEQYF	TGTGCCACCTCGGGACAGGGCAACGAGCAGTACTTC
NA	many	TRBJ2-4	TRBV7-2	CASSMRGPHNLLDKNIQYF	TGTGCCAGCAGCATGCGTGGACCGCATAATCTGTTAGACAAAAACATTCAGTACTTC
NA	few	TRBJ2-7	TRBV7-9	CASSVTRDSGIEQYF	TGTGCCAGCAGCGTAACCCGGGATTCCGGGATCGAGCAGTACTTC
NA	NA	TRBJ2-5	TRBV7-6	CASSLEVAGLETQYF	TGTGCCAGCAGCTTAGAGGTCGCGGGATTGGAGACCCAGTACTTC
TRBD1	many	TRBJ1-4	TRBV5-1	CASSLGTGESEKLFF	TGCGCCAGCAGCTTGGGGACAGGGGAATCTGAAAAACTGTTTTTT
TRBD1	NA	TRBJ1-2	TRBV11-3	CASGTHTGGSYGYTF	TGTGCCAGCGGAACTCACACAGGGGGCAGCTATGGCTACACCTTC
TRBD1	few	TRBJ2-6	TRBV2	CASNTGVSGANVLTF	TGTGCCAGCAATACAGGGGTCTCTGGGGCCAACGTCCTGACTTTC
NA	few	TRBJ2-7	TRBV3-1	CASSQSHYEQYF	TGTGCCAGCAGCCAATCCCATTACGAGCAGTACTTC
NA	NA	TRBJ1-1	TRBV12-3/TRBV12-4	CASSYLVSPEAFF	TGTGCCAGCAGTTACCTAGTTTCCCCTGAAGCTTTCTTT
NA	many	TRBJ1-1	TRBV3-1	CASSRTGRGTEAFF	TGTGCCAGCAGCAGAACAGGCCGTGGGACTGAAGCTTTCTTT
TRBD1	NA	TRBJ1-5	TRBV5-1	CASSPTTGGDQPQHF	TGCGCCAGCAGCCCTACTACAGGGGGCGATCAGCCCCAGCATTTT
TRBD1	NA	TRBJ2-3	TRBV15	CATSSRGDTQYF	TGTGCCACCAGCAGCAGGGGGGATACGCAGTATTTT
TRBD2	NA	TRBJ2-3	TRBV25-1	CASSELPASGIADTQYF	TGTGCCAGCAGTGAACTTCCGGCTAGCGGGATCGCAGATACGCAGTATTTT
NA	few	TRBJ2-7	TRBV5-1	CASRGQTSYEQYF	TGCGCCAGCAGAGGACAAACCTCCTACGAGCAGTACTTC
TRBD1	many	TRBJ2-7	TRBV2	CASSEQGQLTDSYEQYF	TGTGCCAGCAGTGAACAGGGACAGCTAACCGACTCCTACGAGCAGTACTTC
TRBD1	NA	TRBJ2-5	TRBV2	CASSETGGRREETQYF	TGTGCCAGCAGTGAAACAGGGGGCCGGAGAGAAGAGACCCAGTACTTC
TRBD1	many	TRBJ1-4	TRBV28	CASSLEGGVEKLFF	TGTGCCAGCAGTTTAGAAGGGGGCGTCGAAAAACTGTTTTTT
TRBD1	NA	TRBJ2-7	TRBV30	CAWSLGQGVYEQYF	TGTGCCTGGAGTCTGGGACAGGGAGTCTACGAGCAGTACTTC
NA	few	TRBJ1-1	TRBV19	CASSIYPRVGFTEAFF	TGTGCCAGTAGTATTTACCCGCGCGTGGGGTTCACTGAAGCTTTCTTT
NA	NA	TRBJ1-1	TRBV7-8	CASSAQGILEAFF	TGTGCCAGCAGCGCACAGGGCATCCTAGAAGCTTTCTTT
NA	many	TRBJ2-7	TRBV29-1	CSVVAGDYEQYF	TGCAGCGTTGTCGCAGGGGACTACGAGCAGTACTTC
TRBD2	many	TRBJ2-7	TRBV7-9	CASSSVERENEQYF	TGTGCCAGCAGCTCGGTGGAGCGGGAGAACGAGCAGTACTTC
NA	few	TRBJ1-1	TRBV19	CASGWGTEAFF	TGTGCCAGTGGCTGGGGAACTGAAGCTTTCTTT
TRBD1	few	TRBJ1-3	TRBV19	CASSVGQSSGNTIYF	TGTGCCAGTAGTGTGGGACAGTCAAGTGGAAACACCATATATTTT
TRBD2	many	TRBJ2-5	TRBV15	CATSRDPGLAGGETQYF	TGTGCCACCAGCAGAGACCCGGGACTAGCGGGAGGGGAGACCCAGTACTTC
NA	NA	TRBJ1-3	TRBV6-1	CASRPTRESSGNTIYF	TGTGCCAGCAGACCAACAAGGGAGTCTTCTGGAAACACCATATATTTT
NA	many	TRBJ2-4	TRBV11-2	CASTLRGAGTKNIQYF	TGTGCCAGCACCTTACGGGGGGCAGGAACCAAAAACATTCAGTACTTC
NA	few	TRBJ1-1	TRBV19	CASSIGAVMNTEAFF	TGTGCCAGTAGTATCGGTGCAGTTATGAACACTGAAGCTTTCTTT
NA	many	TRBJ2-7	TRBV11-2	CASSHLRGARGDGEQYF	TGTGCCAGCAGCCACCTCCGTGGGGCCAGGGGAGATGGCGAGCAGTACTTC
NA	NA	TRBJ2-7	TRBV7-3	CASSNGVEQYF	TGTGCCAGCAGCAACGGGGTCGAGCAGTACTTC
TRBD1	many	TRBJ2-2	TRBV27	CASSLSYRGRIGELFF	TGTGCCAGCAGTTTATCGTACAGGGGGCGAATCGGGGAGCTGTTTTTT
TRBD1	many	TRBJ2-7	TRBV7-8	CASSLDRAGSREYF	TGTGCCAGCAGCCTGGACAGGGCAGGGTCAAGGGAGTACTTC
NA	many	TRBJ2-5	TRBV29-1	CSVRLSGVGETQYF	TGCAGCGTCAGGTTATCGGGAGTGGGAGAGACCCAGTACTTC
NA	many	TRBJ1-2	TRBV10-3	CAISVMDYGYGYTF	TGTGCCATCAGTGTTATGGATTACGGCTATGGCTACACCTTC
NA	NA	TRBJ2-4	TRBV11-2	CASSRIKGGGGIQYF	TGTGCCAGCAGCCGAATAAAGGGAGGAGGGGGCATTCAGTACTTC
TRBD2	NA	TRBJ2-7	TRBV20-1	CSARDAERGHSYEQYF	TGCAGTGCTAGAGATGCGGAGCGGGGGCACTCCTACGAGCAGTACTTC
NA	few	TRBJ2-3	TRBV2	CASSEQLRTDTQYF	TGTGCCAGCAGTGAACAACTACGCACAGATACGCAGTATTTT
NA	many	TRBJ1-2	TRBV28	CASSWGGYGYTF	TGTGCCAGCAGTTGGGGGGGATATGGCTACACCTTC
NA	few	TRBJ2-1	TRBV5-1	CASSLLRGSYNEQFF	TGCGCCAGCAGCTTGTTGCGGGGCTCCTACAATGAGCAGTTCTTC
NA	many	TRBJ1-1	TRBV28	CASSLTYVNTEAFF	TGTGCCAGCAGCTTAACATACGTGAACACTGAAGCTTTCTTT
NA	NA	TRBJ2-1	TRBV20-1	CSTPRGRYPYGNEQFF	TGCAGTACCCCACGAGGGCGGTATCCTTACGGCAATGAGCAGTTCTTC
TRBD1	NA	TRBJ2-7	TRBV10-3	CAISGQGGSYEQYF	TGTGCCATCAGTGGACAGGGTGGCTCCTACGAGCAGTACTTC
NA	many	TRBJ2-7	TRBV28	CASSLPGVNYEQYF	TGTGCCAGCAGTTTGCCCGGGGTCAACTACGAGCAGTACTTC
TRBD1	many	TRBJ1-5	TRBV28	CASSFGRTGHQPQHF	TGTGCCAGCAGTTTCGGTAGGACAGGGCATCAGCCCCAGCATTTT
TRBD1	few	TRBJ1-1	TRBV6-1	CASTRAPPGQGFAEAFF	TGTGCCAGCACCCGAGCCCCCCCGGGACAGGGGTTCGCTGAAGCTTTCTTT
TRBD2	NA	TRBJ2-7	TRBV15	CATSRMTPGQGQGLAGAEQYF	TGTGCCACCAGCAGGATGACGCCGGGACAGGGGCAAGGACTAGCGGGAGCCGAGCAGTACTTC
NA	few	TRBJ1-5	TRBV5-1	CASSSPHNQPQHF	TGCGCCTCATCTTCCCCCCATAATCAGCCCCAGCATTTT
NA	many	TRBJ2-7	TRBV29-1	CSVEGWNPPEQYF	TGCAGCGTTGAAGGCTGGAATCCACCCGAGCAGTACTTC
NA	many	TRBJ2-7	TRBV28	CASSSGRIYEQYF	TGTGCCAGCAGCTCGGGACGGATCTACGAGCAGTACTTC
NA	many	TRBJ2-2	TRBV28	CASSSQVQAGELFF	TGTGCCAGCAGTTCCCAGGTACAGGCCGGGGAGCTGTTTTTT
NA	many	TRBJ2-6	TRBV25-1	CASMSSGANVLTF	TGTGCCAGCATGAGCTCTGGGGCCAACGTCCTGACTTTC
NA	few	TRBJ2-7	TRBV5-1	CASRLTYEQYF	TGCGCCAGCAGGCTGACCTACGAGCAGTACTTC
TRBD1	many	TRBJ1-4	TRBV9	CASSTTGTGYAKLFF	TGTGCCAGCAGCACCACCGGGACAGGGTATGCAAAACTGTTTTTT